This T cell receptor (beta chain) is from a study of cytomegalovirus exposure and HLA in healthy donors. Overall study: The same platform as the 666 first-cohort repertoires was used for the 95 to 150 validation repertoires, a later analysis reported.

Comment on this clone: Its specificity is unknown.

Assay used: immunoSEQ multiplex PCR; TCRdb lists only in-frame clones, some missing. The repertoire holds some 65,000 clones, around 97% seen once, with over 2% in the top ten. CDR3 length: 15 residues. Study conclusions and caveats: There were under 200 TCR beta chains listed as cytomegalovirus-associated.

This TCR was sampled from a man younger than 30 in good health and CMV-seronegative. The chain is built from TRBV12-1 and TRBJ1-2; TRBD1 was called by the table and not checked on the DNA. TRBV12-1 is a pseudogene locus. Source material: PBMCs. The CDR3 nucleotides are TGTGCCAGCAGCTCGTACAGGGATGTTGGCTATGGCTACACCTTC. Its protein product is CASSSYRDVGYGYTF.